This TCR beta chain was recovered during a study of blood T cell repertoires in COVID-19. Study in general: Collection of acute and convalescent COVID-19 samples took place in the United States, Italy and Spain. PBMCs, B-cell-depleted T cells, or T cells were the source of the cDNA or gDNA that made up the material.

Trimming removed 1 base at V and 1 base at J, with 13 bases between. Germline assignment: CDR1 MNHEY and CDR2 SMNVEV (reference sequence). The CDR3 spans 16 residues. Per the original data handling: From reference gene primer amplification, estimates of nucleated cell counts were derived. Using immunoSEQ multiplex PCR, the repertoire was profiled, and TCRdb retains in-frame clones only, with some absent. The DNA was the basis for D and trimming; V, J and clone size are from that table. The sample includes 300,000 to 450,000 clones, around 85% of them seen just once. The sample was peripheral blood. The source of this sequence is a young woman with acute or convalescent COVID-19. The rearrangement joins TRBV27 to TRBJ2-5; a weak D match, TRBD1 (5 bases). The CDR3 region has the DNA TGTGCCAGCAGTTTATGGGGCAGGGCCTCCCAAGAGACCCAGTACTTC. As protein: CASSLWGRASQETQYF.